This T cell receptor beta chain was sequenced in a study of cytomegalovirus exposure and HLA in healthy donors. Looking at the study overall: Earlier work reported 117 million unique TCR beta sequences from about 180 million T cells.

The CDR3 length is 12 residues. The V end was cut by 4 bases, the J end by 8 bases, with 11 bases between. Per the germline V gene, CDR1 is SQVTM and CDR2 is ANQGSEA. The study, taken as a whole, reports: Rarity held for most TCR sequences, but there were some public TCRs that occurred in many donors. Upon later analysis, HLA-associated TCR beta chains proved more clonally expanded than other, equally common chains. Across donors, presence/absence analyses took sequencing depth to be roughly uniform.

On this clone itself: What it binds is unknown.

Primers included in the PCR were 60 Vbeta and 13 Jbeta primers. Using immunoSEQ multiplex PCR, the repertoire was profiled, and TCRdb retains in-frame clones only, with some absent. The sample has roughly 86,000 clones, more than 55% seen once. The sequenced sample was PBMCs. This rearrangement joins TRBV29-1 to TRBJ1-4; D is ambiguous. This receptor was identified in a woman aged 45 to 65 in good health and CMV-seropositive. CDR3 in DNA: TGCAGCGTTGGACAAAGAGGGGAAAAACTGTTTTTT. Its translation: CSVGQRGEKLFF.